The rows below give T cell receptor beta chains drawn from one sample of a study of identical twins. MiXCR was run by TCRdb on the 5' RACE reads, yielding one entry per CDR3 protein. The repertoire holds about 920,000 distinct CDR3 sequences, with about 12% as singletons. These data are also associated with another study on yellow fever vaccine responses in identical twins.

The source material was PBMCs. These receptor sequences come from a young woman in good health. CDR3s leave out the opening cysteine and the closing phenylalanine or tryptophan. The D gene is left open where the match is weak. Size is stated for part of the rows, as once, few or many counts, or as a class when the clone is expanded.

>-|TRBV28|TRBD2|TRBJ2-3
ASSDPSGGTDTQY
>-|TRBV28|TRBD1|TRBJ1-4
ASSFNRGQINEKLF
>-|TRBV5-1|TRBD2|TRBJ2-4
ASSLGTRPNIQY
>-|TRBV7-8|TRBD2|TRBJ2-2
ASSLGLAAATGELF
>few|TRBV12-3/TRBV12-4|-|TRBJ2-7
ASSLEAGVDEQY
>-|TRBV20-1|-|TRBJ2-1
SARENNEQF
>many|TRBV10-3|-|TRBJ2-1
AISDRVYNEQF
>-|TRBV5-5|TRBD2|TRBJ2-7
ASSYSGNSAYEQY
>few|TRBV7-3|TRBD2|TRBJ2-7
ASSLRGGSPYEQY
>-|TRBV4-1|-|TRBJ2-5
ASSQDGLAGETQY
>-|TRBV6-5|TRBD2|TRBJ2-1
ASSYSRGENEQF
>-|TRBV12-3/TRBV12-4|TRBD1|TRBJ1-2
ASSLQGAGVDGYT
>-|TRBV7-9|-|TRBJ1-1
ASSLGPAAEAF
>many|TRBV12-3/TRBV12-4|-|TRBJ2-7
ASSLWQGGYEQY
>-|TRBV12-3/TRBV12-4|-|TRBJ2-7
ASSLAWQGPYEQY
>many|TRBV24-1|-|TRBJ2-5
ATSRETRGTQY
>-|TRBV15|-|TRBJ1-1
ATSRGVGSSLGVRDTEAF
>-|TRBV6-5|-|TRBJ1-6
ASSYRAGLPNSPLH
>many|TRBV7-2|-|TRBJ2-2
ASSPSSGTFNTGELF
>-|TRBV5-1|TRBD1|TRBJ1-2
ASSAGQGYGYT
>few|TRBV6-1|TRBD1|TRBJ2-2
ASRPGQGANTGELF
>many|TRBV5-1|-|TRBJ2-7
ASSLEASSVYEQY
>few|TRBV12-3/TRBV12-4|-|TRBJ2-4
ASSERGIQY
>-|TRBV12-3/TRBV12-4|-|TRBJ1-4
ASSWGGSGEKLF
>few|TRBV28|-|TRBJ2-1
ASSQSRVSSYNEQF